One sample yielded the 11 T cell receptor beta chains listed below, sequenced in a study of beta chain features in type 1 diabetes. Expressed TCRB transcripts got sequenced, as all isolated RNA was reverse transcribed. Generated by immunoSEQ multiplex PCR, the TCRdb table keeps only in-frame clones and is missing some. The repertoire has more than 300,000 clones, approximately 8.2% of them found once; the top ten carry around 0.45%. Sequencing was done on a sample of central memory CD4+ T cells from blood. The receptor set was obtained from a woman aged 18-29 years in good health.

The chain recombines TRBV7-2 with TRBJ1-2; 8 bases match TRBD1. V was pared by 7 bases and J by 7 bases, with 11 bases of the junction left unmatched. The CDR3 is made up of 14 amino acids. Germline-derived CDR1 and CDR2 are SGHTA and FQGNSA. The CDR3, as DNA: TGTGCCAGCACCCCCCGCAGGGGGCGTCTTGGCTACACCTTC. It translates to CASTPRRGRLGYTF. Combining the CDR3 with reference TRBV7-2 and TRBJ1-2 gives the whole variable domain GAGVSQSPSNKVTEKGKDVELRCDPISGHTALYWYRQSLGQGLEFLIYFQGNSAPDKSGLPSDRFSAERTGGSVSTLTIQRTQQEDSAVYLCASTPRRGRLGYTFGSGTRLTVV.

This chain uses TRBV2 with TRBJ2-1; D gene unclear. This CDR3 region has 12 residues. V lost 3 bases and J 10 bases, leaving 10 bases between the germline ends. Germline CDR1 and CDR2: SNHLY and FYNNEI. CDR3 DNA sequence: TGTGCCAGCAGTGAGGCCCCTCGAGAGCAGTTCTTC. Its protein is CASSEAPREQFF.

The chain has TRBV28 and TRBJ2-5, with D unresolved. Germline V gives CDR1 MDHEN, CDR2 SYDVKM. V was trimmed by 6 bases and J by 9 bases, leaving 17 bases between them. The length of the CDR3 is 13 residues. CDR3 bases: TGTGCCAGCAGCCGGGTAGGCGTAGGTGCCCAGTACTTC. It specifies CASSRVGVGAQYF.

This sequence joins TRBV5-1 and TRBJ2-3; perhaps TRBD2 as D (7 bases). V lost 2 bases, J lost 4 bases, and 14 bases lay in between. Germline V gene lookup returns CDR1 SGHRS and CDR2 YFSETQ. The CDR3 is 15 amino acids. The CDR3 region has the DNA TGCGCCAGCAGCTTTGGCGGGGGCCCCTCAGATACGCAGTATTTT. Amino acids: CASSFGGGPSDTQYF.

This clone was found a few times. The genes are TRBV27 and TRBJ2-2; D possibly corresponds to TRBD1 (5 bases). Germline V lookup: CDR1 MNHEY, CDR2 SMNVEV (reference sequence). V lost 2 bases and J lost 0, with 10 bases in between. The CDR3 is made up of 16 amino acids. The CDR3 sequence: CASSLRQTTNTGELFF. Written as DNA, the CDR3 is TGTGCCAGCAGTTTAAGACAGACGACGAACACCGGGGAGCTGTTTTTT.

The sample holds a few counts of this clone. The rearrangement links TRBV5-4 to TRBJ2-3; the D is unclear. The germline V gene has CDR1 SGHNT and CDR2 YYREEE (reference sequence). CDR3 length equals 14 residues. Trimming cost V 4 bases and J 2 bases, with 11 bases left between them. CDR3: CASSQQQTTDTQYF. The CDR3 nucleotides are TGTGCCAGCAGCCAACAACAGACCACAGATACGCAGTATTTT.

V is TRBV19 and J is TRBJ2-7; 9 nucleotides line up with TRBD1. The V gene's germline CDR1 is LNHDA and CDR2 SQIVND (reference sequence). The CDR3 consists of 16 residues. V shed 4 bases and J 3 bases; nucleotides not matched to a gene: 10. As DNA, the CDR3 is TGTGCCAGTAGTACCTTCTCCGGGACAGGGAGCTACGAGCAGTACTTC. It is translated as CASSTFSGTGSYEQYF.

This clone was seen a handful of times. V usage is TRBV21-1 and J usage is TRBJ1-2. TRBV21-1 is tagged as a pseudogene. CDR3 length: 16 amino acids. CDR3 sequence (DNA): TGTGCCAGCAGCAAACGGGGGGACAGCACTAACTATGGCTACACCTTC. Translated, it gives CASSKRGDSTNYGYTF.

A note on this clone: The same CDR3 arises from other DNA sequences in this sample as well. The chain's CDR3 is CSVRTSGRGGEQFF. The DNA of the CDR3 is TGCAGCGTGCGGACTAGCGGGAGGGGCGGTGAGCAGTTCTTC. The J gene is TRBJ2-1, the V gene TRBV29-1; 15 nucleotides agree with TRBD2. This CDR3 has 14 residues. CDR1 SQVTM and CDR2 ANQGSEA come from the germline V gene. The junction had 6 bases not matched to a gene; V was cut back by 6 bases and J by 9 bases.

This clone has a handful of counts. J is TRBJ2-5 and V is TRBV7-2; D remains unclear. In germline, CDR1 is SGHTA, CDR2 FQGNSA. V shed 5 bases and J shed 0 bases, with 16 bases lying between them. The CDR3 is 16 amino acids. The CDR3 DNA reads as TGTGCCAGCAGCCCTAATCAGGCGGCGGACCAAGAGACCCAGTACTTC. It encodes CASSPNQAADQETQYF.

This clone has at least ten counts. Different DNA sequences within this sample yield the same CDR3. V usage is TRBV19 and J usage is TRBJ2-3, with 10 nucleotides matching TRBD2. Germline V CDR1 and CDR2: LNHDA, SQIVND (reference sequence). The CDR3 has 13 residues. Germline trimming cut 6 bases from V and 4 bases from J; bases unmatched to any gene: 1. CDR3 in DNA: TGTGCCAGTAGGACTAGCGGGTCAGATACGCAGTATTTT. This encodes CASRTSGSDTQYF.